The entry below gives a single T cell receptor beta chain sequence along with its context. No antigen is known for it. The run of the v3.0 immunoSEQ assay was at survey level. TCRdb keeps only in-frame clones here, not all; method: immunoSEQ multiplex PCR. There are around 20,000 clones in the sample; 80% to 85% occur only once, and approximately 12% lies in the top ten. The data are from a study of long-term antiretroviral therapy in people with HIV. With 0 bases removed from V and 0 bases from J, the gap between germline ends came to 10 bases. Germline V gives CDR1 SGDLS, CDR2 YYNGEE. CDR3 length equals 15 residues. Study results and caveats: On ART adherence, viral resistance or therapy changes, no data were available.

The material was unsorted PBMCs, obtained 0.1 years before starting antiretroviral therapy. The chain employs TRBV9 and TRBJ2-7, with D perhaps being TRBD1 or TRBD2 (5 bases each). The receptor's source is a middle-aged man with HIV. The CDR3 here is CASSVGGSRSYEQYF. The DNA of the CDR3 is TGTGCCAGCAGCGTAGGGGGGTCTCGCTCCTACGAGCAGTACTTC.